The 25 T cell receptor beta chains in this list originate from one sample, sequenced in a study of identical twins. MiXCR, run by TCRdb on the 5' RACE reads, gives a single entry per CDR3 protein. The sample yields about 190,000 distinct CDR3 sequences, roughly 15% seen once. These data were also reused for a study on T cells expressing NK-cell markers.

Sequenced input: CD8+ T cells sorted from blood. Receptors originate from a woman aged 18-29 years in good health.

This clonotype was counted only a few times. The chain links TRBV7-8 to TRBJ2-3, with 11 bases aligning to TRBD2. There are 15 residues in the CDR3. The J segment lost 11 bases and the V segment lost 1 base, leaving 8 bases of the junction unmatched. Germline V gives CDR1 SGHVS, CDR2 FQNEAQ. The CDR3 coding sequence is TGTGCCAGCAGCTTAGAACTAGCGGGAGTCGGCGGGCAGTATTTT. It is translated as CASSLELAGVGGQYF.

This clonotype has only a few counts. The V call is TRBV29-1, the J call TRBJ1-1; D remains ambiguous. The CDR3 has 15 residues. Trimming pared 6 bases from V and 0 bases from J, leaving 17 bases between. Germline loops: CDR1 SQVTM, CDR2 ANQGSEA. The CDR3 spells CSVAGNSYLNTEAFF. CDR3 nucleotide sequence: TGCAGCGTAGCGGGCAACTCGTACTTGAACACTGAAGCTTTCTTT. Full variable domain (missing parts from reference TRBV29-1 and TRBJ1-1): SAVISQKPSRDICQRGTSLTIQCQVDSQVTMMFWYRQQPGQSLTLIATANQGSEATYESGFVIDKFPISRPNLTFSTLTVSNMSPEDSSIYLCSVAGNSYLNTEAFFGQGTRLTVV.

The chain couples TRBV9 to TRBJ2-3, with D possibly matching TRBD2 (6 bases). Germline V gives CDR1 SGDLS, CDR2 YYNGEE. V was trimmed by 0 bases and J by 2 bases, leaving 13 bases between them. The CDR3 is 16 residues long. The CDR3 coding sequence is TGTGCCAGCAGCGTAGGGGGGGAGAGGGCCACAGATACGCAGTATTTT. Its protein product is CASSVGGERATDTQYF.

Here the CDR3 DNA reads TGTGCCAGCAGTTTGTTGGACAGTCTGCTTCAAGAGACCCAGTACTTC. Its protein product is CASSLLDSLLQETQYF. V is TRBV12-3 or TRBV12-4 and J is TRBJ2-5; weak D call: TRBD1 (6 bases). CDR3 length: 16 residues. V gave up 3 bases and J gave up 2 bases, with 16 bases separating them.

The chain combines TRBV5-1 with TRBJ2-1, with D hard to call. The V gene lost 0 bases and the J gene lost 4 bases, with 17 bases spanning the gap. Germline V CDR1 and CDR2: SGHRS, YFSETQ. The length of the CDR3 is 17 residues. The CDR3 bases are TGCGCCAGCAGCTTGGATGATACGATTTGGGTGTACAATGAGCAGTTCTTC. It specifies CASSLDDTIWVYNEQFF. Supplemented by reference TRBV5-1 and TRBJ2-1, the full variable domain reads KAGVTQTPRYLIKTRGQQVTLSCSPISGHRSVSWYQQTPGQGLQFLFEYFSETQRNKGNFPGRFSGRQFSNSRSEMNVSTLELGDSALYLCASSLDDTIWVYNEQFFGPGTRLTVL.

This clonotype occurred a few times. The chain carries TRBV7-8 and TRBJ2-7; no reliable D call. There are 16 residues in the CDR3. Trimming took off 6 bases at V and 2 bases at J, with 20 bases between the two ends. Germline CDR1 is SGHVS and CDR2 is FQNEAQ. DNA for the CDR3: TGTGCCAGCAGTAATCCCCGTGGGTCAAAGCCCTACGAGCAGTACTTC. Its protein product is CASSNPRGSKPYEQYF.

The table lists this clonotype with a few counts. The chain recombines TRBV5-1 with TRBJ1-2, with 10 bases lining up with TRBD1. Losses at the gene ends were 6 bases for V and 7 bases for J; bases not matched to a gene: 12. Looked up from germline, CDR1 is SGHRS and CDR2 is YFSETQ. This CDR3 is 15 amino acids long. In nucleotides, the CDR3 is TGCGCCAGCACCTCCCTGCGGGACAGGGGATCTGGCTACACCTTC. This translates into CASTSLRDRGSGYTF.

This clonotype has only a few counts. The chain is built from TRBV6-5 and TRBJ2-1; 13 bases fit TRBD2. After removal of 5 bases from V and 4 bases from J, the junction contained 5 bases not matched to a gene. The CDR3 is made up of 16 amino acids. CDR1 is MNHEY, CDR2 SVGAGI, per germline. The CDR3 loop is CASSHGTSGEYNEQFF. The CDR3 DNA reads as TGTGCCAGCAGTCACGGGACTAGCGGGGAATACAATGAGCAGTTCTTC.

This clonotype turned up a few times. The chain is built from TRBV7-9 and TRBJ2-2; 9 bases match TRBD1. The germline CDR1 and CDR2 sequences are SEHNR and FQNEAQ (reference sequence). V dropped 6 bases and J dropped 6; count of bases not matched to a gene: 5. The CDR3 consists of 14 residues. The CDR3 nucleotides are TGTGCCAGCAGTCAACAGGGGGCGGCCGGGGAGCTGTTTTTT. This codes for CASSQQGAAGELFF.

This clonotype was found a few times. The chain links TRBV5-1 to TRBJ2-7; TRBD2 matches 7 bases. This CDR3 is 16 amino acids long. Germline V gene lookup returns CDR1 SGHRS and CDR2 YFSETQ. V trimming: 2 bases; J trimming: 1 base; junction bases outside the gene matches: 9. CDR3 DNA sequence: TGCGCCAGCAGCTTAATGGGACGGGAGGTATCCTACGAGCAGTACTTC. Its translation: CASSLMGREVSYEQYF.

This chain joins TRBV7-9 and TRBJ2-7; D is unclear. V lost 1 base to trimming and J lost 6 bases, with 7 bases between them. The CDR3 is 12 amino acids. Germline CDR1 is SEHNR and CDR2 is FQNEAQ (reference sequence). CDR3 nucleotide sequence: TGTGCCAGCAGCTTAGAGCCTCTCGAGCAGTACTTC. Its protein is CASSLEPLEQYF.

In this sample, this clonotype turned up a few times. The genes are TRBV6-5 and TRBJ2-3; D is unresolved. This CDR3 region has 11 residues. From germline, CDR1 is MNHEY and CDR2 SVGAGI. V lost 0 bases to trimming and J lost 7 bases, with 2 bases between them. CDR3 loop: CASSYSNTQYF. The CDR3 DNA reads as TGTGCCAGCAGTTACTCAAATACGCAGTATTTT.

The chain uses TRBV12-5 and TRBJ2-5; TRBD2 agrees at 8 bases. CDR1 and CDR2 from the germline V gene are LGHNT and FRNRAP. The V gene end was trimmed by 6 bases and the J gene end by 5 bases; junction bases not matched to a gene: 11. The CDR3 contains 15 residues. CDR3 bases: TGTGCTAGTGGCCCGACGCGGGGGGCGAATGAGACCCAGTACTTC. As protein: CASGPTRGANETQYF.

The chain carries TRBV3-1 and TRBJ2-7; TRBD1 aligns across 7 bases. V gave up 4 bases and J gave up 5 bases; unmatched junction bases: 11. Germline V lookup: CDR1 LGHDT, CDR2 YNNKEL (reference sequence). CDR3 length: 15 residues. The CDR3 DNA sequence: TGTGCCAGCAGCCCGCTACAGGGGTTGAATGACGAGCAGTACTTC. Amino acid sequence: CASSPLQGLNDEQYF.

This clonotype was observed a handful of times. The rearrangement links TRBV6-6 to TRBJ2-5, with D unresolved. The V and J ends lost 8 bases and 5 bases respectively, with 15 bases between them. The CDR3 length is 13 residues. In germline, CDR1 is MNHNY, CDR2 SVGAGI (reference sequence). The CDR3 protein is CASYNYDLETQYF. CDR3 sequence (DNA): TGTGCCAGCTACAACTACGATTTGGAGACCCAGTACTTC.

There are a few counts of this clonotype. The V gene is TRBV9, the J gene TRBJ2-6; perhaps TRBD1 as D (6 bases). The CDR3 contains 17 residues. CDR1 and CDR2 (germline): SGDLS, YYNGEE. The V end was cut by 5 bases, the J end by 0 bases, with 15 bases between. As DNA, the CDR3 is TGTGCCAGCAGGGTCACGGACAGCCTCTCTGGGGCCAACGTCCTGACTTTC. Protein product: CASRVTDSLSGANVLTF.

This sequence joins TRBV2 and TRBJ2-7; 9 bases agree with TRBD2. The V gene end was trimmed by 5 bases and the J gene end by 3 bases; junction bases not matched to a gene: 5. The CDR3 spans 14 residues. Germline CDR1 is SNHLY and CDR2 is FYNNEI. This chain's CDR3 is CASSPSGDFYEQYF. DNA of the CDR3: TGTGCCAGCAGTCCTAGCGGGGACTTCTACGAGCAGTACTTC.

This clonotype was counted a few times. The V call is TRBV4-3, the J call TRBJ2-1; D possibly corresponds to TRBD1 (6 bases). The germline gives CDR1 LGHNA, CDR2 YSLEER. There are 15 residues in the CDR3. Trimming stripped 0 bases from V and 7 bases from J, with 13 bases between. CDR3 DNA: TGCGCCAGCAGCCAAGAAGGGGGAGTGGGTAATGAGCAGTTCTTC. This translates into CASSQEGGVGNEQFF.

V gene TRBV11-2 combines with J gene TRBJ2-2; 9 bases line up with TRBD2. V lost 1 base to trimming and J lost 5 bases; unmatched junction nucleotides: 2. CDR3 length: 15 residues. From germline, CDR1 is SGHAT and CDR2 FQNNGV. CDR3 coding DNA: TGTGCCAGCAGCTTAGGACTAGCGGAAACCGGGGAGCTGTTTTTT. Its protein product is CASSLGLAETGELFF.

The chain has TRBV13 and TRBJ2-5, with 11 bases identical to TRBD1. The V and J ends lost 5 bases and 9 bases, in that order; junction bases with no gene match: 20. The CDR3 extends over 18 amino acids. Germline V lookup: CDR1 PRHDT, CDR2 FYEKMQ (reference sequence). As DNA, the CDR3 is TGTGCCAGCAGCGGACAGGGACAGGGGGAGACTAGCGGTAGAGCCCAGTACTTC. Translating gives CASSGQGQGETSGRAQYF.

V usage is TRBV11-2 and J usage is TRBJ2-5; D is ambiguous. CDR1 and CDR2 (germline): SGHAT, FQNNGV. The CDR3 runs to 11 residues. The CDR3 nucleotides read TGTGCTATTTGGGCCGGAGAGACCCAGTACTTC. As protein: CAIWAGETQYF.

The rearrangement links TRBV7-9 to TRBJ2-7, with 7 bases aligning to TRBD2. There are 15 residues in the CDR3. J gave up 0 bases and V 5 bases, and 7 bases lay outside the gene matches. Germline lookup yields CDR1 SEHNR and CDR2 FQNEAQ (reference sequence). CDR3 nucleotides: TGTGCCAGCAGCGGGACTACTCCGAGCTCCTACGAGCAGTACTTC. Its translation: CASSGTTPSSYEQYF.

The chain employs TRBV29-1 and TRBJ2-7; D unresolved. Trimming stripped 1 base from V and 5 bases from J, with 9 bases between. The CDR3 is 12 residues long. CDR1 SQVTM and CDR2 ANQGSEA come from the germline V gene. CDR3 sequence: CSVEANLDEQYF. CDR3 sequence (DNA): TGCAGCGTTGAAGCCAACCTGGACGAGCAGTACTTC.

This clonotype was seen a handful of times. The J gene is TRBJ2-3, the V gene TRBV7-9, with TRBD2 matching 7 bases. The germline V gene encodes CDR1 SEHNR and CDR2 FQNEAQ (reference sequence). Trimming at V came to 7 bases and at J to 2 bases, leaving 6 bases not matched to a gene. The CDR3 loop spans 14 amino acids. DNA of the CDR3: TGTGCCAGCATCATTAGCGGGCTCACAGATACGCAGTATTTT. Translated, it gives CASIISGLTDTQYF.

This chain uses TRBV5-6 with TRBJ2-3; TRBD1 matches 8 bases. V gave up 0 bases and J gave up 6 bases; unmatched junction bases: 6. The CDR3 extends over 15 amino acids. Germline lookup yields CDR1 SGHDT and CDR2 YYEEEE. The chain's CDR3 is CASSLGTGSFDTQYF. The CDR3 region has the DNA TGTGCCAGCAGCTTGGGGACAGGGAGTTTTGATACGCAGTATTTT.